These T cell receptor beta chains were read from a single sample in a study of blood T cell repertoires in COVID-19. Using immunoSEQ multiplex PCR, the repertoire was profiled, and TCRdb retains in-frame clones only, with some absent. The sample has 190,000 or so clones; approximately 87% are singletons. What was sequenced was peripheral blood. These TCRs come from a man between 40 and 49 years old with active or convalescent COVID-19. Both conserved end residues are part of each CDR3.

13 TRBV30 CAWSSRVSYEQYF
14 TRBV6-1 CASRSRSGANVLTF
17 TRBV4-1 CASSQGPTRPAGTEAFF
13 TRBV4-1 CASSQDVGRGDFF
14 TRBV5-1 CASAGEGQRNEQFF
11 TRBV2 CASSEGSVPLF
15 TRBV28 CASSRQNPTNQPQHF
16 TRBV9 CASSVGFGGTAETQYF
14 TRBV9 CASSPATGSRTQYF
16 TRBV4-1 CASSQFPGQGIPEAFF
13 TRBV7-8 CASSSFTGNEQYF
15 TRBV5-4 CASSGTAPGANVLTF
17 TRBV21-1 CASSTRTARRMNTEAFF
19 TRBV15 CATSRGGTSGGVATDTQYF
14 TRBV7-3 CASSVTGGPYEQYF
18 TRBV11-2 CASSLVPTSGPSSGELFF
15 TRBV6-1 CASSEGTRTWTEAFF
14 TRBV5-1 CASSLSAGGDGYTF
14 TRBV5-6 CASSPGQGTGELFF
11 TRBV29-1 CSVPSSGGYTF
15 TRBV4-1 CASSHAGGRTYEQYF
14 TRBV6-2/TRBV6-3 CASSHPNAGTEAFF
17 TRBV7-9 CASSLGSGGGPQETQYF
16 TRBV11-1 CASSLDVVRAGNTIYF
15 TRBV28 CASRGLGTINYGYTF
14 TRBV11-2 CASSLGTGDTEAFF
16 TRBV11-2 CASSTGTSGGKNTQYF
14 TRBV29-1 CSAATGTGQETQYF
15 TRBV9 CASSVGTGSGTEAFF
18 TRBV28 CASSLSEGSDRENQPQHF
14 TRBV19 CASSQWDRDYGYTF
15 TRBV28 CASRDTGDGTDTQYF
15 TRBV6-5 CASSRGGARADTQYF
17 TRBV27 CASSLFSPGFLGTEAFF
15 TRBV27 CASASGEYNSYEQYF
16 TRBV24-1 CATSDPAVSPTDTQYF
13 TRBV6-5 CASSMSAGEKLFF
18 TRBV4-2 CASSQDPPGGSSSYEQYF
13 TRBV29-1 CSTWTGVSTEAFF
14 TRBV4-3 CASSQARSYNEQFF
15 TRBV5-1 CASSYDRSGNYGYTF
15 TRBV24-1 CATSDFGQGAGEQFF
15 TRBV6-6 CASSAGQAGSYEQYF
15 TRBV9 CASSARTGGGYGYTF
14 TRBV5-1 CASSYSGTGDEQYF
18 TRBV6-2/TRBV6-3 CASSYSLTPGGIDYEQYF
17 TRBV30 CAWSVPVGATYNSPLHF
14 TRBV10-3 CAISESRQGEGYTF
15 TRBV5-4 CASSFGTGGTNEQFF
15 TRBV18 CASSPDRALGTEAFF
16 TRBV14 CASSQVAGGYTDTQYF
20 TRBV14 CASSQVGTGLWLANTGELFF
16 TRBV12-5 CASGPPPQGSNTEAFF
14 TRBV4-1 CASSRKARQSEAFF
15 TRBV4-2 CASSQSGQGYTEAFF
12 TRBV6-5 CASSKDSYGYTF
15 TRBV5-1 CASSLEGGRNEKLFF